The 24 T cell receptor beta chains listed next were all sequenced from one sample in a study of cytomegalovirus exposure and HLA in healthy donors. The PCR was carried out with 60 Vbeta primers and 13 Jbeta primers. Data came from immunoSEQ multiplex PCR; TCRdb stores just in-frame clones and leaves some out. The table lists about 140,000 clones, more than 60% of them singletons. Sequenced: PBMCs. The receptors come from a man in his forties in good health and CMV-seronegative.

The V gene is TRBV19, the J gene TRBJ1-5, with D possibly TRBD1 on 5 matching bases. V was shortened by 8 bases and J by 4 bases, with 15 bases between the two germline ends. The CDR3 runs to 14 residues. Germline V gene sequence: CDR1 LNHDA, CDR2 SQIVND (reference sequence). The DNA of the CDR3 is TGTGCCAGTCGTAGGACATTCTCGAATCAGCCCCAGCATTTT. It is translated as CASRRTFSNQPQHF.

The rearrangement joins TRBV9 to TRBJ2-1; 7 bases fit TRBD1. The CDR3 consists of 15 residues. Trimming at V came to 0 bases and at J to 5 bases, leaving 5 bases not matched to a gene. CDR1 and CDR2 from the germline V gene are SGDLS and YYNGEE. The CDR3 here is CASSVGPTGDNEQFF. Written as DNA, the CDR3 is TGTGCCAGCAGCGTAGGACCTACAGGGGACAATGAGCAGTTCTTC.

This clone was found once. This chain's CDR3 is CASSSPTSRGSGSPLHF. CDR3 nucleotide sequence: TGTGCCAGCAGCTCGCCCACCTCTCGCGGAAGTGGTTCACCCCTCCACTTT. J is TRBJ1-6 and V is TRBV5-4; the D is unclear. Trimming took 3 bases from V and 9 from J, leaving 22 bases between them. CDR1 is SGHNT, CDR2 YYREEE, per germline (reference sequence). The CDR3 is 17 amino acids.

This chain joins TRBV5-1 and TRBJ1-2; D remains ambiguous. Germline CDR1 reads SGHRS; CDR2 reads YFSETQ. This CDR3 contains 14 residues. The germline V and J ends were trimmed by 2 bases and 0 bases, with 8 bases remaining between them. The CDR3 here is CASSLTPPNYGYTF. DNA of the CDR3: TGCGCCAGCAGCTTAACACCCCCTAACTATGGCTACACCTTC.

The CDR3 reads CASSWPVERASAASSTDTQYF. CDR3 DNA: TGTGCCAGCAGCTGGCCGGTCGAGAGGGCTAGCGCCGCGTCTAGCACAGATACGCAGTATTTT. The genes are TRBV7-8 and TRBJ2-3; D perhaps matches TRBD2 (6 bases). V dropped 4 bases and J dropped 0 bases, with 29 bases sitting between them. Germline CDR1 is SGHVS and CDR2 is FQNEAQ. This CDR3 is 21 amino acids long.

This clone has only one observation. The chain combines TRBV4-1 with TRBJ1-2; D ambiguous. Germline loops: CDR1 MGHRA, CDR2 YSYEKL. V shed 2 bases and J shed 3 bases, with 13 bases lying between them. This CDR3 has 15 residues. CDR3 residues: CASSQPSESHYGYTF. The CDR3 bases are TGCGCCAGCAGCCAACCGTCGGAGAGCCACTATGGCTACACCTTC.

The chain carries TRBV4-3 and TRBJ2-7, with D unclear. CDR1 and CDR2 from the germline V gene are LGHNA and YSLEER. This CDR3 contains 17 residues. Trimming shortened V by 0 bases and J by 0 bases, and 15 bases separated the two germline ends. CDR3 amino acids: CASSQDSNWQVSYEQYF. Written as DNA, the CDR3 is TGCGCCAGCAGCCAAGATTCGAACTGGCAGGTCTCCTACGAGCAGTACTTC.

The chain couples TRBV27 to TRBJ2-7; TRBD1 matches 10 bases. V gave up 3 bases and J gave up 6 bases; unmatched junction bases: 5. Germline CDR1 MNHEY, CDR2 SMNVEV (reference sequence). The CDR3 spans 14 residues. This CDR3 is CASSLGTGVTEQYF. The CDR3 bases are TGTGCCAGCAGTTTGGGGACAGGGGTTACCGAGCAGTACTTC.

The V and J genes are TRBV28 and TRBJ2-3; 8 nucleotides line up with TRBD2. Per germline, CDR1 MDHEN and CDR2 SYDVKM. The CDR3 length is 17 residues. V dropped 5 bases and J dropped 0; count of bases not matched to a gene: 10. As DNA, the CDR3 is TGTGCCAGCAGTGGATATAGCGGGGCCACTAGCACAGATACGCAGTATTTT. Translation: CASSGYSGATSTDTQYF.

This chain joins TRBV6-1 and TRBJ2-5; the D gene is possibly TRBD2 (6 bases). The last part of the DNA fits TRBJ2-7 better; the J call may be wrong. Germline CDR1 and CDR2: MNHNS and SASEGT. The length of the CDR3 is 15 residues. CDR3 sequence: CASSPRGAAGHEQYF. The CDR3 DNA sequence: TGTGCCAGCAGTCCGCGGGGAGCAGCTGGCCACGAGCAGTACTTC.

CDR3 nucleotide sequence: TGTGCCAGCAGCACCACCGGGACAGGGGATGAAAAACTGTTTTTT. It codes for CASSTTGTGDEKLFF. The chain recombines TRBV5-6 with TRBJ1-4; 10 nucleotides match TRBD1. The ends lost 4 bases at V and 6 bases at J; junction bases unmatched: 6. This CDR3 has 15 amino acids. Germline values: CDR1 SGHDT, CDR2 YYEEEE.

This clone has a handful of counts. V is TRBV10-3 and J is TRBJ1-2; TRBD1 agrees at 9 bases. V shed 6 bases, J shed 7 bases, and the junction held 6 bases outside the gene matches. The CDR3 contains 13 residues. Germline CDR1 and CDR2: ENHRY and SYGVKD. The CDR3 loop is CAISLGQGSGYTF. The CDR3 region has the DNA TGTGCCATCAGCCTAGGACAGGGGAGTGGCTACACCTTC.

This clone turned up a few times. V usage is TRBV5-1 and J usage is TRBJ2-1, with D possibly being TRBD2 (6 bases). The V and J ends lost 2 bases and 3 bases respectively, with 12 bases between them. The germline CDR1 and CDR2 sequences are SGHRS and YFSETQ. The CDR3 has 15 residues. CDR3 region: CASSLGGIDYNEQFF. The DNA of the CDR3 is TGCGCCAGCAGCTTAGGAGGGATCGACTACAATGAGCAGTTCTTC.

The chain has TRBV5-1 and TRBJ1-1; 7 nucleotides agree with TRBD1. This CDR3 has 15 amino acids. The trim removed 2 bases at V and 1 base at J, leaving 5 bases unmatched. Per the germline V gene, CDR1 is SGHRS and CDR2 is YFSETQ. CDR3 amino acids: CASSFTGTENTEAFF. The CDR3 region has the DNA TGCGCCAGCAGCTTCACCGGGACAGAGAACACTGAAGCTTTCTTT.

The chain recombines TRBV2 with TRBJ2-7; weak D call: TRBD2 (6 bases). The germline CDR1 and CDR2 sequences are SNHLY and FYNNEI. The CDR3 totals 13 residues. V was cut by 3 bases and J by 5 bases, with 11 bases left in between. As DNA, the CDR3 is TGTGCCAGCAGTGACGGGGGATACGACGAGCAGTACTTC. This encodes CASSDGGYDEQYF.

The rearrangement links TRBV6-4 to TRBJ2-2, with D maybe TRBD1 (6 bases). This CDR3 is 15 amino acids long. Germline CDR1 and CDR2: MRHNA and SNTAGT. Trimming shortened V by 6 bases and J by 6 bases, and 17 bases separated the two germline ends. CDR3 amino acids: CASSRTVWGAGELFF. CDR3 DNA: TGTGCCAGCAGCCGGACAGTTTGGGGCGCCGGGGAGCTGTTTTTT.

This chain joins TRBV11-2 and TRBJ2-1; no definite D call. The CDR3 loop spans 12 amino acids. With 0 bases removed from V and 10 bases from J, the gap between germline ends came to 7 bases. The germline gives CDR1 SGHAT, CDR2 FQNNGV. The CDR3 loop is CASSLDLSEQFF. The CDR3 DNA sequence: TGTGCCAGCAGCTTAGATCTGAGCGAGCAGTTCTTC. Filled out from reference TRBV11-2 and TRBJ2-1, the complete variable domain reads EAGVAQSPRYKIIEKRQSVAFWCNPISGHATLYWYQQILGQGPKLLIQFQNNGVVDDSQLPKDRFSAERLKGVDSTLKIQPAKLEDSAVYLCASSLDLSEQFFGPGTRLTVL.

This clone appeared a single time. The CDR3 sequence is CASSPRTSGTVGTDTQYF. CDR3 nucleotide sequence: TGTGCCAGCAGCCCACGGACTAGTGGTACCGTGGGCACAGATACGCAGTATTTT. This sequence joins TRBV11-3 and TRBJ2-3, with 7 bases that match TRBD2. Unmatched junction bases numbered 15, after V lost 5 bases and J lost 1 base. The CDR3 is 18 amino acids. Germline-derived CDR1 and CDR2 are SGHNT and YENEEA.

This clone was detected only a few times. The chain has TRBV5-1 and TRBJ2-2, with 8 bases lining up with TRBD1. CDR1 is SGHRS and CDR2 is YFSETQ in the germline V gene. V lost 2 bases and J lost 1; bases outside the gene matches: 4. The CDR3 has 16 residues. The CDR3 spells CASSLRTGMNTGELFF. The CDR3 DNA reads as TGCGCCAGCAGCTTAAGGACAGGGATGAACACCGGGGAGCTGTTTTTT.

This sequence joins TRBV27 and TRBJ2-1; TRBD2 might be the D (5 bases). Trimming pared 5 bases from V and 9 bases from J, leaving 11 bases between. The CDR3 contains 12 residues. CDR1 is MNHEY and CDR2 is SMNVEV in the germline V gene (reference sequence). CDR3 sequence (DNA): TGTGCCAGCAGTGGAGGAATGGGTGAGCAGTTCTTC. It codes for CASSGGMGEQFF.

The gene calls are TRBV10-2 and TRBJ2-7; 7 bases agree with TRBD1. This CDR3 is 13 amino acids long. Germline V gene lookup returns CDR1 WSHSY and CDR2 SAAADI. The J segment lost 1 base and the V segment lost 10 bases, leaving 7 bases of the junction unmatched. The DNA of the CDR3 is TGCGCCATTCTTCCACAGGGGTCCTACGAGCAGTACTTC. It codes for CAILPQGSYEQYF.

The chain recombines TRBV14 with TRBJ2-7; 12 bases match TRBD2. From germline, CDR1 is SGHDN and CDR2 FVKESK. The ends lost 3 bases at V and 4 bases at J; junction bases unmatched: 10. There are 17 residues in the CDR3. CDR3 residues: CASSQGILAGGRYEQYF. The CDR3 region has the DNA TGTGCCAGCAGCCAGGGAATTCTAGCGGGGGGGCGATACGAGCAGTACTTC.

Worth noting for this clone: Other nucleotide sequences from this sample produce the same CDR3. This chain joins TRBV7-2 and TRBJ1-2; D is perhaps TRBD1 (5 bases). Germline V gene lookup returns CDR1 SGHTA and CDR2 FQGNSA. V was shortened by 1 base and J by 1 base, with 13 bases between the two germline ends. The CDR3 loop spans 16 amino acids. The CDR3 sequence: CASSLDSRVGNYGYTF. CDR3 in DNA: TGTGCCAGCAGCTTAGACTCCAGGGTGGGTAACTATGGCTACACCTTC.

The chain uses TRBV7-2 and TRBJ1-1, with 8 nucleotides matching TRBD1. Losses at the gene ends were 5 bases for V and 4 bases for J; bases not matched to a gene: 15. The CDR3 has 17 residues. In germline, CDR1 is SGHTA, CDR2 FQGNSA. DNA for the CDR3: TGTGCCAGCAGCGACTACGACAGGGGTGTAGGTGGCACTGAAGCTTTCTTT. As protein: CASSDYDRGVGGTEAFF.